Listed here are 9 T cell receptor beta chains from one sample, sequenced in a study of blood T cell repertoires in COVID-19 (TCRdb year 2020). The method behind the library was the immunoSEQ multiplex PCR assay. Held by TCRdb, this immuneACCESS table contains in-frame sequences only and omits some clones. Under half of the omission traces to an unresolved V gene where checked; the cause of the rest is unknown. The sample table records about 84,000 clones; over 70% of these occur just once. The ten largest account for 30% to 45% of the sample. Sequences were obtained from peripheral blood. The origin of the receptors is a man older than 75 with active or convalescent COVID-19.

The V call is TRBV3-1 (or the pseudogene TRBV3-2), the J call TRBJ1-1; 7 positions agree with TRBD1. Germline values: CDR1 LGHDT, CDR2 YNNKEL (reference sequence). The CDR3 length is 15 residues. The V segment lost 1 base and the J segment 5 bases; nucleotides outside the gene matches: 7. The CDR3 is CASSQGSRGVTEAFF. CDR3 DNA sequence: TGTGCCAGCAGCCAAGGTTCCAGGGGGGTTACTGAAGCTTTCTTT.

DNA for the CDR3: TGTGCCAGCAGTACCCGGACTAGCGGGAGGTACGAGCAGTACTTC. Translation: CASSTRTSGRYEQYF. The V gene is TRBV28, the J gene TRBJ2-7; 14 bases match TRBD2. Germline V gene sequence: CDR1 MDHEN, CDR2 SYDVKM. Trimming removed 5 bases from V and 4 bases from J; junction bases left unmatched: 4. The CDR3 has 15 residues.

The J gene is TRBJ1-1, the V gene TRBV9; TRBD1 might be the D (5 bases). This CDR3 is 14 amino acids long. Trimming removed 1 base from V and 5 bases from J, with 12 bases in between. Germline V gene lookup returns CDR1 SGDLS and CDR2 YYNGEE. The CDR3 reads CASSVRQGETEAFF. In nucleotides, the CDR3 is TGTGCCAGCAGCGTACGGCAGGGTGAAACTGAAGCTTTCTTT. The full variable domain, rest sourced from reference TRBV9 and TRBJ1-1, is DSGVTQTPKHLITATGQRVTLRCSPRSGDLSVYWYQQSLDQGLQFLIQYYNGEERAKGNILERFSAQQFPDLHSELNLSSLELGDSALYFCASSVRQGETEAFFGQGTRLTVV.

This chain uses TRBV4-3 with TRBJ2-6; D might be TRBD2 (5 bases). Trimming removed 0 bases at V and 3 bases at J, with 9 bases between. The CDR3 length is 16 residues. Germline V gene data show CDR1 as LGHNA and CDR2 as YSLEER. The CDR3 DNA reads as TGCGCCAGCAGCCAAGATTACGGGGATGGGGCCAACGTCCTGACTTTC. Its protein product is CASSQDYGDGANVLTF.

The chain joins TRBV7-9 to TRBJ2-5; 9 nucleotides line up with TRBD1. J lost 5 bases, V lost 6 bases, and 4 bases had no gene match. CDR3 length: 13 amino acids. Germline-derived CDR1 and CDR2 are SEHNR and FQNEAQ (reference sequence). The CDR3 DNA follows: TGTGCCAGCAGGCGGACAGGGGCCGAGACCCAGTACTTC. It yields the protein CASRRTGAETQYF.

The chain employs TRBV14 and TRBJ2-1; maybe TRBD2 (6 bases). The CDR3 consists of 15 residues. Between the trimmed V and J ends, which lost 1 base and 4 bases, there was a span of 11 bases. CDR1 and CDR2 from the germline V gene are SGHDN and FVKESK. CDR3 coding DNA: TGTGCCAGCAGCCAAGGGTGGGCGGGGTACAATGAGCAGTTCTTC. Translated, it gives CASSQGWAGYNEQFF.

This chain uses TRBV5-1 with TRBJ2-1; no firm D call. The CDR3 totals 14 residues. Trimming stripped 1 base from V and 2 bases from J, with 7 bases between. Looked up from germline, CDR1 is SGHRS and CDR2 is YFSETQ. Written as DNA, the CDR3 is TGCGCCAGCAGCTTGCTAGAAGCCTACAATGAGCAGTTCTTC. As protein: CASSLLEAYNEQFF.

The DNA for the CDR3 is TGTGCCAGCAGCCCACCCGGGACAGGGGTAAAAGAGACCCAGTACTTC. Amino acids: CASSPPGTGVKETQYF. The chain uses TRBV7-2 and TRBJ2-5; TRBD1 matches at 10 bases. The CDR3 consists of 16 residues. CDR1 and CDR2 from the germline V gene are SGHTA and FQGNSA. V shed 5 bases and J 3 bases; nucleotides not matched to a gene: 9.

This sequence joins TRBV7-9 and TRBJ1-5, with 9 positions matching TRBD1. CDR3 length: 15 amino acids. Trimming removed 1 base from V and 7 bases from J; junction bases left unmatched: 5. Germline CDR1 SEHNR, CDR2 FQNEAQ (reference sequence). Here the CDR3 reads CASSLEGQGAQPQHF. The CDR3 DNA sequence: TGTGCCAGCAGCTTAGAGGGACAGGGCGCACAGCCCCAGCATTTT.